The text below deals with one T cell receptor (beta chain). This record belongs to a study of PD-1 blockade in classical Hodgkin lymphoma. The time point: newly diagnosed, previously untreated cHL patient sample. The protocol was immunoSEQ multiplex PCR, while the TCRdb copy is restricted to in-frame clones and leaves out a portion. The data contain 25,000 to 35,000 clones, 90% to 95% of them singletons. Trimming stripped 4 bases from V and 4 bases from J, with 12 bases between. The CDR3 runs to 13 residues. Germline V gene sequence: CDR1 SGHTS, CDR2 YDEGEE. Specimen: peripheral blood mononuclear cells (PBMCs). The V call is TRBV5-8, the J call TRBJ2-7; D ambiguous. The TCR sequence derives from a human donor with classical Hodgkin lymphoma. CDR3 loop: CASSRTITYEQYF. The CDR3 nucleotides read TGTGCCAGCAGCCGGACCATTACTTACGAGCAGTACTTC.